The rows below give T cell receptor beta chains drawn from one sample of a study of blood T cell repertoires in COVID-19. Assay: immunoSEQ multiplex PCR; the TCRdb copy retains only in-frame clones and omits some. Of roughly 290,000 clones in the sample, approximately 84% were seen once. Sequencing was performed on peripheral blood. These TCRs come from a woman in her twenties or thirties who had recovered from COVID-19. The CDR3 runs from the conserved cysteine through the conserved F or W. The order of the fields is V gene, J gene, CDR3 protein.

>TRBV30|TRBJ2-7
CAWNPGQEFNEQYF
>TRBV5-5|TRBJ2-5
CASSLFGLGSLMEETQYF
>TRBV10-3|TRBJ2-7
CAISAQASGRPYEQYF
>TRBV6-6|TRBJ2-2
CASSPGTSGRLTGELFF
>TRBV5-4|TRBJ2-1
CASSLQRESYNEQFF
>TRBV6-5|TRBJ2-3
CASTLGGADTQYF
>TRBV27|TRBJ2-2
CASSPGGIGELFF
>TRBV5-6|TRBJ1-1
CASSLVGQGGTEAFF
>TRBV20-1|TRBJ2-4
CSASTSGKKNIQYF
>TRBV9|TRBJ1-3
CASSGDRGPGNTIYF
>TRBV7-3|TRBJ1-6
CASSLNPYSSYNSPLHF
>TRBV7-2|TRBJ2-7
CASSSRGASGKYEQYF
>TRBV24-1|TRBJ1-3
CAISTGPAIRNTIYF
>TRBV30|TRBJ2-3
CAWAIAGGLTDTQYF
>TRBV10-2|TRBJ2-3
CASRDRGRTDTQYF
>TRBV5-1|TRBJ1-6
CASSFPNLDRSNSPLHF
>TRBV14|TRBJ1-1
CASSLALRTEAFF
>TRBV28|TRBJ1-2
CASRGQIYGYTF
>TRBV28|TRBJ2-7
CASSSGNEQYF
>TRBV7-9|TRBJ2-1
CASSPAGVSYNEQFF
>TRBV6-5|TRBJ1-5
CASTTGRPGQPQHF
>TRBV10-2|TRBJ2-7
CASSEARQGSYEQYF
>TRBV5-1|TRBJ2-2
CASSSTGAGELFF
>TRBV5-1|TRBJ2-5
CASQTGGGATGETQYF
>TRBV27|TRBJ1-5
CASSLGGFGQPQHF
>TRBV7-9|TRBJ1-2
CASSLDGPYGYTF
>TRBV7-2|TRBJ1-2
CASSRGTGSYGYTF
>TRBV4-1|TRBJ1-5
CASSQEQANNQPQHF
>TRBV3-1/TRBV3-2|TRBJ2-3
CASSELAGDTDTQYF
>TRBV19|TRBJ2-1
CASRGLAGDDEQFF
>TRBV13|TRBJ2-7
CASSLAQSYEQYF
>TRBV27|TRBJ1-1
CASSLLGFSSEAFF
>TRBV28|TRBJ2-3
CASSLSQRTDTQYF
>TRBV11-3|TRBJ2-2
CASSSDTNTGELFF
>TRBV11-2|TRBJ2-5
CASSSTGSETQYF
>TRBV19|TRBJ2-1
CASSIGSGLYNEQFF
>TRBV19|TRBJ1-5
CASSDRTGGQPQHF
>TRBV3-1/TRBV3-2|TRBJ2-1
CASSPRGLGEQFF
>TRBV7-2|TRBJ2-2
CASSSGIGTRNTGELFF
>TRBV2|TRBJ2-4
CASSGEVLAKNIQYF
>TRBV9|TRBJ1-1
CASSPRQGGDTEAFF
>TRBV7-3|TRBJ2-1
CASSLLAGVLDEQFF
>TRBV7-2|TRBJ2-4
CASSAGVGGRRGNIQYF
>TRBV11-2|TRBJ2-3
CASSINSGSRTDTQYF
>TRBV5-1|TRBJ2-7
CASSLMPGSYEQYF
>TRBV5-4|TRBJ1-5
CASSQGQGQPQHF
>TRBV19|TRBJ2-3
CASSRSGQTTDTQYF